This T cell receptor (beta chain) was documented in a study of CD8+ T cells in alopecia areata. General study points: Patients showed less clear TCR sequence sharing than mice, possibly partly because of HLA diversity.

Germline CDR1 reads MNHEY; CDR2 reads SMNVEV (reference sequence). The J segment lost 2 bases and the V segment lost 8 bases, leaving 2 bases of the junction unmatched. CDR3 length: 12 amino acids. Collected material from alopecia areata patients comprised lesional scalp punch biopsies and peripheral blood. Sequencing templates came from extracted RNA that was reverse transcribed into cDNA. Sequencing used immunoSEQ multiplex PCR; TCRdb keeps in-frame clones, though not all of them. Of some 120,000 clones detected, approximately 47% appear once; the ten largest clones hold under 12%. Concerning this clone itself: As yet, its antigen is unknown. In the same sample, other DNA sequences code for this CDR3.

The receptor was derived from a human donor with alopecia areata. Specimen: NKG2D-low CD8+ T cells sorted from blood. The V call is TRBV27, the J call TRBJ1-1; 7 positions agree with TRBD1. The CDR3 is CASGDRNTEAFF. CDR3 nucleotide sequence: TGTGCCAGCGGGGACAGAAACACTGAAGCTTTCTTT.